This entry concerns a single T cell receptor (beta chain). Here immunoSEQ multiplex PCR was the method, and the copy in TCRdb shows in-frame clones only, minus some. The data hold 150,000 to 200,000 clones, with roughly 92% observed a single time. The data were taken from a study of control samples from healthy donors and cancer patients. Sequences were obtained from blood. The origin of this receptor is a woman aged 18-29 years in good health.

CDR3 protein: CATSRLDREAEAFF. The CDR3, as DNA: TGTGCCACCAGCAGATTAGACAGGGAGGCTGAAGCTTTCTTT. This sequence joins TRBV15 and TRBJ1-1, with TRBD1 matching 7 bases. V shed 2 bases, J shed 6 bases, and the junction held 6 bases outside the gene matches. The CDR3 contains 14 residues. The germline CDR1 and CDR2 sequences are LNHNV and YYDKDF (reference sequence). The whole variable domain, remainder taken from reference TRBV15 and TRBJ1-1, is DAMVIQNPRYQVTQFGKPVTLSCSQTLNHNVMYWYQQKSSQAPKLLFHYYDKDFNNEADTPDNFQSRRPNTSFCFLDIRSPGLGDTAMYLCATSRLDREAEAFFGQGTRLTVV.